This T cell receptor beta chain was obtained from a study of CD8+ T cells in alopecia areata. This clone was seen just once. Its specificity is not known. The CDR3 has 16 residues. Germline V gene lookup returns CDR1 SGHDT and CDR2 YYEEEE. The trim removed 2 bases at V and 0 bases at J, leaving 3 bases unmatched. Study outcomes and limitations: TCR sharing was clearer in mice than between patients, perhaps partly owing to patient HLA diversity. Expanded CD8+ clones among the top 100, and scalp clonality, were significantly decreased by tofacitinib.

Treatment given: oral pan-JAK inhibitor, 5-10 mg twice daily. Lesional scalp punch biopsies and peripheral blood were collected from alopecia areata patients. Following extraction, RNA underwent reverse transcription to cDNA, which served as the sequencing template. Generated by immunoSEQ multiplex PCR, the TCRdb table keeps only in-frame clones and is missing some. Of 90,000 to 120,000 clones listed, over 80% are singletons. The material was CD8+ T cells sorted from blood, obtained at week 24, from a patient treated with tofacitinib. This receptor was obtained from a human donor with alopecia areata. The chain links TRBV5-6 to TRBJ2-5, with TRBD2 identical over 11 bases. This CDR3 reads CASSFRLAGYQETQYF. Here the CDR3 DNA reads TGTGCCAGCAGCTTTAGACTAGCGGGGTACCAAGAGACCCAGTACTTC.